This TCR beta chain was recovered during a study of blood T cell repertoires in COVID-19. Study information: Researchers got acute and convalescent COVID-19 samples from the United States, Italy and Spain. Sources were T cells, B-cell-depleted T cells, or PBMCs; the material itself was cDNA or gDNA.

The data were produced by immunoSEQ multiplex PCR, yet TCRdb's version contains in-frame clones alone and is incomplete. The data show 300,000 to 450,000 clones, about nine tenths seen once. V lost 6 bases to trimming and J lost 4 bases, with 13 bases between them. This CDR3 spans 14 amino acids. Per the germline V gene, CDR1 is LGHDT and CDR2 is YNNKEL (reference sequence). Specimen: peripheral blood. This clonotype was obtained from a woman aged 55-69 years with COVID-19, enrolled during active disease. This chain uses TRBV3-1 (or the pseudogene TRBV3-2) with TRBJ1-3; tentatively, D is TRBD1 (6 bases). CDR3 sequence (DNA): TGTGCCAGCAGACGAGCGACAGGAGGAAACACCATATATTTT. It specifies CASRRATGGNTIYF.